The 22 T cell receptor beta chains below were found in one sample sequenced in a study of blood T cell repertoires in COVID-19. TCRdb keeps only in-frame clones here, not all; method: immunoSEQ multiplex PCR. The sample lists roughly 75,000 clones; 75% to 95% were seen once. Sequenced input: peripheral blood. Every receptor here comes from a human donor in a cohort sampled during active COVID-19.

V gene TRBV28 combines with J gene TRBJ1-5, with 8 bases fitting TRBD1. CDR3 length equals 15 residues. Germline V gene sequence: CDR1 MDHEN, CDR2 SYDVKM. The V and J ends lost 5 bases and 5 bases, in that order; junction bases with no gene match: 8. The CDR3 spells CASSRATGADQPQHF. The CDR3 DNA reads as TGTGCCAGCAGTAGGGCGACAGGGGCAGATCAGCCCCAGCATTTT.

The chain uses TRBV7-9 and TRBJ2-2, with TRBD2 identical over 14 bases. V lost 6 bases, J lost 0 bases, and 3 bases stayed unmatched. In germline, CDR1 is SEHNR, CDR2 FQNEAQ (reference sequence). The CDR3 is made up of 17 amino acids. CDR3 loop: CASRRLAGGSNTGELFF. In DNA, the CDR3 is TGTGCCAGCAGGAGACTAGCGGGGGGGTCGAACACCGGGGAGCTGTTTTTT. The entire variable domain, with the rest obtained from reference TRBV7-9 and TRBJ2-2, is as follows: DTGVSQNPRHKITKRGQNVTFRCDPISEHNRLYWYRQTLGQGPEFLTYFQNEAQLEKSRLLSDRFSAERPKGSFSTLEIQRTEQGDSAMYLCASRRLAGGSNTGELFFGEGSRLTVL.

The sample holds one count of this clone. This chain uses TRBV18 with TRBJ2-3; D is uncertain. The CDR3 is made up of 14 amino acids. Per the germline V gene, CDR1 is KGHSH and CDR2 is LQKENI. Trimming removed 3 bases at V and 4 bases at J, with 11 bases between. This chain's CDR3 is CASSPPPSADTQYF. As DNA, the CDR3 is TGTGCCAGCTCACCCCCCCCCTCCGCAGATACGCAGTATTTT.

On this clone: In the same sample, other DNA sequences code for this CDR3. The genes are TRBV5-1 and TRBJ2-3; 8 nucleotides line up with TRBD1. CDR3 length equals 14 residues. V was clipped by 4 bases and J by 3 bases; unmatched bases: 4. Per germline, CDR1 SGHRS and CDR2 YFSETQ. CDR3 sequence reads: CASSPGQGTDTQYF. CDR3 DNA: TGCGCCAGCAGCCCAGGACAGGGAACAGATACGCAGTATTTT.

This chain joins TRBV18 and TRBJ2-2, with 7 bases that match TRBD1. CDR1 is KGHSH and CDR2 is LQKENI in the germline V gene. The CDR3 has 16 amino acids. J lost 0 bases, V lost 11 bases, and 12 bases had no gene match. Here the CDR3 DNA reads TGTGCCTGTTCTGTAAACAGGGGAGCGAACACCGGGGAGCTGTTTTTT. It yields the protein CACSVNRGANTGELFF.

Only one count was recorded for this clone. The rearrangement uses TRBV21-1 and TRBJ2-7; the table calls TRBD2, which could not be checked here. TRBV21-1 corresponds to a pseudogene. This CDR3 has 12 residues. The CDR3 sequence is CASIPDYYEQYF. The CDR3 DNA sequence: TGTGCCAGCATTCCCGACTACTACGAGCAGTACTTC.

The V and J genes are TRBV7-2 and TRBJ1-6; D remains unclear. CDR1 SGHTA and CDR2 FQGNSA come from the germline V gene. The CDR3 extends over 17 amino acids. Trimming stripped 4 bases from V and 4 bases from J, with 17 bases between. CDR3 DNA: TGTGCCAGCAGCTGGGAGGCCTGGGTGTTGTATAATTCACCCCTCCACTTT. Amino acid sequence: CASSWEAWVLYNSPLHF.

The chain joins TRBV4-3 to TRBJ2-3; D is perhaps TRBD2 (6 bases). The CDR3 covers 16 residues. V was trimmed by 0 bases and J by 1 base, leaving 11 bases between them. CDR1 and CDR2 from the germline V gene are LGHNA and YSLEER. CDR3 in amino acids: CASSQDIQRGTDTQYF. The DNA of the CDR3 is TGCGCCAGCAGCCAAGATATCCAGCGGGGCACAGATACGCAGTATTTT.

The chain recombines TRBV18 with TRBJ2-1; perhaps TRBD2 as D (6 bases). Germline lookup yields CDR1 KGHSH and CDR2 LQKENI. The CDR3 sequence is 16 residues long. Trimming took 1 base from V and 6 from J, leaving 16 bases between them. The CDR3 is CASSPQRVAPINEQFF. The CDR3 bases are TGTGCCAGCTCACCACAGCGGGTAGCCCCAATCAATGAGCAGTTCTTC.

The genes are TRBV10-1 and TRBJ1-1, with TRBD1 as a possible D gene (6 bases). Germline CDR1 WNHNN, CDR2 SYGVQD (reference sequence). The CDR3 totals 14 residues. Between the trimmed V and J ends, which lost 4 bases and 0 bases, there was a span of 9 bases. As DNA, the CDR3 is TGCGCCAGCAGTGCCGGGACAATGAACACTGAAGCTTTCTTT. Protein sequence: CASSAGTMNTEAFF.

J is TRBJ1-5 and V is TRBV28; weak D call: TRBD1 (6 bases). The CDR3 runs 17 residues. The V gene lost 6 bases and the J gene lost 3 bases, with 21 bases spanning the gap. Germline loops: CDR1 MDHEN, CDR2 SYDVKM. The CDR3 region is CASSQIQGGAPNQPQHF. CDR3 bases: TGTGCCAGCAGCCAGATACAGGGAGGGGCCCCCAATCAGCCCCAGCATTTT.

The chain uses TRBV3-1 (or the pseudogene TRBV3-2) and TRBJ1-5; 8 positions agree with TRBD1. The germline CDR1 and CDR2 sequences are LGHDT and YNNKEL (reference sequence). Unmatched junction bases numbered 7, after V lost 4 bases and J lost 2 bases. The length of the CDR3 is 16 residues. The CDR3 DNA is TGTGCCAGCAGCCTTAGTGGGACAGGTCGCAATCAGCCCCAGCATTTT. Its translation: CASSLSGTGRNQPQHF.

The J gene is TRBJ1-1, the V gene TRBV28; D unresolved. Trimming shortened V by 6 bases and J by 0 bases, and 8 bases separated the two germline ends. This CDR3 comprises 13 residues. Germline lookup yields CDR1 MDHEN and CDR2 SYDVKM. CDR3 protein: CASSLIMNTEAFF. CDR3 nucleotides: TGTGCCAGCAGCCTTATTATGAACACTGAAGCTTTCTTT.

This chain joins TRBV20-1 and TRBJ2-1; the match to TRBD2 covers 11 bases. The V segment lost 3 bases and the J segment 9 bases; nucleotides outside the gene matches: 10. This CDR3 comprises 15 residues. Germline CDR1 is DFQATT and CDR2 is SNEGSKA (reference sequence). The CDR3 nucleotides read TGCAGTGCTAGTAGGGCTAGCGGGGGGTCGGGTGAGCAGTTCTTC. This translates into CSASRASGGSGEQFF.

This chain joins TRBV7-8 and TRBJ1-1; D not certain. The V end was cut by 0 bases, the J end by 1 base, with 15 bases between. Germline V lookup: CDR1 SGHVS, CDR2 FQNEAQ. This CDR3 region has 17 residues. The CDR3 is CASSLAWLERRNTEAFF. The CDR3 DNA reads TGTGCCAGCAGCTTAGCGTGGTTGGAAAGGAGGAACACTGAAGCTTTCTTT.

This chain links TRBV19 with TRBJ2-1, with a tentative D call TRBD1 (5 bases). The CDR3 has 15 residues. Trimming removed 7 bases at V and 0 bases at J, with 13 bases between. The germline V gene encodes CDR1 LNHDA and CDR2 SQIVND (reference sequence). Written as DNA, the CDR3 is TGTGCCAGTACACAGGTACCAAGCTCCTACAATGAGCAGTTCTTC. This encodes CASTQVPSSYNEQFF.

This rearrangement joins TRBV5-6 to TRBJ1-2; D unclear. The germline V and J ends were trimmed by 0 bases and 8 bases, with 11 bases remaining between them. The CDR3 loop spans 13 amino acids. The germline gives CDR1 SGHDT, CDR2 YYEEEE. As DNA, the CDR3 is TGTGCCAGCAGCTTGGGAATTAATGAGGGCTACACCTTC. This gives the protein CASSLGINEGYTF.

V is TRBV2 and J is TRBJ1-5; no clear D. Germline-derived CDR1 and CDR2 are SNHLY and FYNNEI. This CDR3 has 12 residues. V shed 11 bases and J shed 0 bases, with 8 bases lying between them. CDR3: CAGGYSNQPQHF. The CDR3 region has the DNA TGTGCCGGAGGGTATAGCAATCAGCCCCAGCATTTT.

CDR3 DNA sequence: TGCGCCAGCAGCTTGGCAACAGGTCGCACTGAAGCTTTCTTT. Its translation is CASSLATGRTEAFF. The genes are TRBV5-1 and TRBJ1-1, with D maybe TRBD1 (5 bases). Germline CDR1 and CDR2: SGHRS and YFSETQ. Trimming took off 0 bases at V and 4 bases at J, with 10 bases between the two ends. The CDR3 sequence is 14 residues long. Together with reference TRBV5-1 and TRBJ1-1, the CDR3 gives the full variable domain: KAGVTQTPRYLIKTRGQQVTLSCSPISGHRSVSWYQQTPGQGLQFLFEYFSETQRNKGNFPGRFSGRQFSNSRSEMNVSTLELGDSALYLCASSLATGRTEAFFGQGTRLTVV.

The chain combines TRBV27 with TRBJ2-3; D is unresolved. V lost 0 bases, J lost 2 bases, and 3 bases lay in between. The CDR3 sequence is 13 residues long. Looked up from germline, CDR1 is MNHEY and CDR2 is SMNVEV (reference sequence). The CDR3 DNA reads TGTGCCAGCAGTTTATCCTCCACAGATACGCAGTATTTT. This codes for CASSLSSTDTQYF.

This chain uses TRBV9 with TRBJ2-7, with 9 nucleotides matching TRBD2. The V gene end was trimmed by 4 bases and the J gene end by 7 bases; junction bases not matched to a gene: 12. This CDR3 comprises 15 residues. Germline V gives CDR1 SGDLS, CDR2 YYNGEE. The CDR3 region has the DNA TGTGCCAGCAGCCCGGTTGCGGGGGGGCCAAGGGAGCAGTACTTC. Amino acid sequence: CASSPVAGGPREQYF.

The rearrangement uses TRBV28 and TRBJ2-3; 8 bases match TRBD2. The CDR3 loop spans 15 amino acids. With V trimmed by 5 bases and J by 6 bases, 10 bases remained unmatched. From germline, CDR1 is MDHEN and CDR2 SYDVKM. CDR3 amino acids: CASSPGTRRVDTQYF. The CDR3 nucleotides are TGTGCCAGCAGTCCCGGGACTAGGCGGGTCGATACGCAGTATTTT.